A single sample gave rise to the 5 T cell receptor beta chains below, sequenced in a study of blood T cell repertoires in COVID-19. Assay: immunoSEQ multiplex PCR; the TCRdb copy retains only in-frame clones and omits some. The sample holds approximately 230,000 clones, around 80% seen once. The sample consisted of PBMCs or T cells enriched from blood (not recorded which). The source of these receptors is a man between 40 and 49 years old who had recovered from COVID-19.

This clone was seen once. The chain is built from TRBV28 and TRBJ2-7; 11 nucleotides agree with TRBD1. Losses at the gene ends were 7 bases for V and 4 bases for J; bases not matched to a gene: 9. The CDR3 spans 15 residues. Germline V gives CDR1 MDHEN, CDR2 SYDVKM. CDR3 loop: CASTLVGTGGYEQYF. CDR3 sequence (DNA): TGTGCCAGCACCCTCGTCGGGACAGGGGGGTACGAGCAGTACTTC. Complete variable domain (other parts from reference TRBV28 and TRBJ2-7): DVKVTQSSRYLVKRTGEKVFLECVQDMDHENMFWYRQDPGLGLRLIYFSYDVKMKEKGDIPEGYSVSREKKERFSLILESASTNQTSMYLCASTLVGTGGYEQYFGPGTRLTVT.

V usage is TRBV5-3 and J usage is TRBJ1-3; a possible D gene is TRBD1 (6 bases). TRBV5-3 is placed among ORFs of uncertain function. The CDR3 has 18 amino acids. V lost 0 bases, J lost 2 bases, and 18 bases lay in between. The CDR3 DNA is TGTGCCAGAAGCTTGGTACCCGGGCCAGGGGTAACTGGAAACACCATATATTTT. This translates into CARSLVPGPGVTGNTIYF.

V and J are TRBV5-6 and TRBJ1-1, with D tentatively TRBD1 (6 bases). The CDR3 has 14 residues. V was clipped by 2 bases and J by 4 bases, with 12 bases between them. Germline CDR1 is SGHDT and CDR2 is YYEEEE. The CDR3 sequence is CASSLDRRATEAFF. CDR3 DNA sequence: TGTGCCAGCAGCTTAGACAGGCGGGCCACTGAAGCTTTCTTT.

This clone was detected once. The CDR3 loop reads CASSLRTDSYYGYTF. DNA of the CDR3: TGTGCCAGCAGTTTAAGGACAGATTCTTACTATGGCTACACCTTC. This rearrangement joins TRBV27 to TRBJ1-2; the D gene is possibly TRBD1 (6 bases). Trimming removed 2 bases from V and 3 bases from J, with 13 bases in between. Germline CDR1 is MNHEY and CDR2 is SMNVEV (reference sequence). This CDR3 spans 15 amino acids.

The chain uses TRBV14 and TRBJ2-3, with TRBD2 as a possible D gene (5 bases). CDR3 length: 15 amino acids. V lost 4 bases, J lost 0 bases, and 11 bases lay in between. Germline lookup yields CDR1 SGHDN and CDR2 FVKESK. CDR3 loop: CASSPGRGSTDTQYF. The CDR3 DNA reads TGTGCCAGCAGCCCTGGGCGCGGGAGCACAGATACGCAGTATTTT.